This is a list of T cell receptor beta chains from one sample in a study of beta chain features in type 1 diabetes. Data came from immunoSEQ multiplex PCR; TCRdb stores just in-frame clones and leaves some out. This sample has around 250,000 clones, with approximately 14% found just once. Sequencing used naive CD4+ T cells from blood. Receptors were obtained from a man aged 30-40 years with type 1 diabetes. CDR3s include the opening cysteine and the closing phenylalanine or tryptophan. A D gene is named only where the DNA matches it firmly. For some rows the clone size is stated as once, few or many, or as a class when expanded; others skip it.

cdr3_length: 15
j_call: TRBJ2-1
clone_size: few
d_call: .
v_call: TRBV7-2
cdr3_aa: CASSLQGGSYNEQFF
cdr3_nt: TGTGCCAGCAGCTTACAGGGGGGCTCCTACAATGAGCAGTTCTTC

cdr3_length: 13
j_call: TRBJ2-3
clone_size: .
d_call: .
v_call: TRBV7-9
cdr3_aa: CASSLAGADTQYF
cdr3_nt: TGTGCCAGCAGCTTAGCAGGGGCAGATACGCAGTATTTT

cdr3_length: 14
j_call: TRBJ2-5
clone_size: .
d_call: TRBD2
v_call: TRBV11-2
cdr3_aa: CASNLQAGVETQYF
cdr3_nt: TGTGCCAGCAACCTACAAGCGGGAGTGGAGACCCAGTACTTC

cdr3_length: 15
j_call: TRBJ2-2
clone_size: .
d_call: TRBD2
v_call: TRBV2
cdr3_aa: CASSELAGNTGELFF
cdr3_nt: TGTGCCAGCAGTGAACTAGCGGGGAACACCGGGGAGCTGTTTTTT

cdr3_length: 15
j_call: TRBJ2-3
clone_size: few
d_call: TRBD2
v_call: TRBV2
cdr3_aa: CASSDLAGPGDTQYF
cdr3_nt: TGTGCCAGCAGTGATTTAGCGGGCCCCGGAGATACGCAGTATTTT

cdr3_length: 12
j_call: TRBJ2-7
clone_size: few
d_call: .
v_call: TRBV29-1
cdr3_aa: CSVGGGSGEQYF
cdr3_nt: TGCAGCGTTGGAGGGGGATCGGGCGAGCAGTACTTC

cdr3_length: 12
j_call: TRBJ2-7
clone_size: few
d_call: .
v_call: TRBV28
cdr3_aa: CASSLAAYEQYF
cdr3_nt: TGTGCCAGCAGCCTGGCTGCCTACGAGCAGTACTTC

cdr3_length: 14
j_call: TRBJ2-1
clone_size: .
d_call: .
v_call: TRBV28
cdr3_aa: CASSSPGSYNEQFF
cdr3_nt: TGTGCCAGCAGCTCCCCAGGGTCCTACAATGAGCAGTTCTTC

cdr3_length: 15
j_call: TRBJ1-5
clone_size: .
d_call: .
v_call: TRBV10-3
cdr3_aa: CAISESQGSNQPQHF
cdr3_nt: TGTGCCATCAGTGAGTCGCAGGGGAGCAATCAGCCCCAGCATTTT

cdr3_length: 15
j_call: TRBJ2-1
clone_size: .
d_call: TRBD1
v_call: TRBV11-2
cdr3_aa: CASSPRQGAPIFWFF
cdr3_nt: TGTGCCAGCAGCCCAAGACAGGGGGCGCCTATATTTTGGTTCTTC

cdr3_length: 14
j_call: TRBJ2-1
clone_size: .
d_call: .
v_call: TRBV9
cdr3_aa: CASSVGDRGNEQFF
cdr3_nt: TGTGCCAGCAGCGTAGGGGATAGGGGCAATGAGCAGTTCTTC

cdr3_length: 14
j_call: TRBJ2-1
clone_size: .
d_call: .
v_call: TRBV5-1
cdr3_aa: CASSFTSSYNEQFF
cdr3_nt: TGCGCCAGCAGCTTTACGAGCTCCTACAATGAGCAGTTCTTC

cdr3_length: 15
j_call: TRBJ1-4
clone_size: few
d_call: TRBD1
v_call: TRBV6-5
cdr3_aa: CASSYQGALWEKLFF
cdr3_nt: TGTGCCAGCAGTTACCAGGGGGCCTTATGGGAAAAACTGTTTTTT

cdr3_length: 13
j_call: TRBJ2-5
clone_size: .
d_call: TRBD2
v_call: TRBV7-2
cdr3_aa: CASSWGGQETQYF
cdr3_nt: TGTGCCAGCAGCTGGGGGGGGCAAGAGACCCAGTACTTC

cdr3_length: 16
j_call: TRBJ2-7
clone_size: few
d_call: .
v_call: TRBV27
cdr3_aa: CASSLTWAGRAYEQYF
cdr3_nt: TGTGCCAGCAGTTTAACTTGGGCGGGTCGGGCGTACGAGCAGTACTTC

cdr3_length: 12
j_call: TRBJ1-5
clone_size: .
d_call: .
v_call: TRBV7-6
cdr3_aa: CASSPTPGMLHF
cdr3_nt: TGTGCCAGCAGCCCGACCCCAGGGATGCTGCATTTT

cdr3_length: 18
j_call: TRBJ2-1
clone_size: .
d_call: TRBD2
v_call: TRBV15
cdr3_aa: CATSRDKVIGGRANEQFF
cdr3_nt: TGTGCCACCAGCAGAGATAAGGTCATCGGCGGGAGAGCCAATGAGCAGTTCTTC

cdr3_length: 18
j_call: TRBJ2-3
clone_size: .
d_call: TRBD2
v_call: TRBV4-2
cdr3_aa: CASSQESGTSIGTDTQYF
cdr3_nt: TGTGCCAGCAGCCAAGAGTCGGGGACTAGCATTGGCACAGATACGCAGTATTTT

cdr3_length: 16
j_call: TRBJ2-3
clone_size: .
d_call: .
v_call: TRBV7-9
cdr3_aa: CASTFPLPTSTDTQYF
cdr3_nt: TGTGCCAGCACCTTTCCCCTACCGACTAGCACAGATACGCAGTATTTT

cdr3_length: 13
j_call: TRBJ1-5
clone_size: few
d_call: .
v_call: TRBV27
cdr3_aa: CASSLQGHQPQHF
cdr3_nt: TGTGCCAGCAGTTTACAGGGCCATCAGCCCCAGCATTTT

cdr3_length: 15
j_call: TRBJ2-5
clone_size: few
d_call: .
v_call: TRBV11-3
cdr3_aa: CASSLGDGRGETQYF
cdr3_nt: TGTGCCAGCAGCTTAGGAGACGGAAGGGGAGAGACCCAGTACTTC

cdr3_length: 14
j_call: TRBJ1-1
clone_size: .
d_call: .
v_call: TRBV11-3
cdr3_aa: CASSLPTMNTEAFF
cdr3_nt: TGTGCCAGCAGCCTACCCACTATGAACACTGAAGCTTTCTTT

cdr3_length: 14
j_call: TRBJ2-5
clone_size: .
d_call: .
v_call: TRBV27
cdr3_aa: CASSSSGVIETQYF
cdr3_nt: TGTGCCAGCAGTTCCTCGGGGGTGATCGAGACCCAGTACTTC

cdr3_length: 15
j_call: TRBJ2-7
clone_size: few
d_call: TRBD1
v_call: TRBV9
cdr3_aa: CASSVDRGLLYEQYF
cdr3_nt: TGTGCCAGCAGCGTAGACAGGGGGCTTCTCTACGAGCAGTACTTC

cdr3_length: 14
j_call: TRBJ2-5
clone_size: .
d_call: .
v_call: TRBV6-1
cdr3_aa: CASSEIGLGETQYF
cdr3_nt: TGTGCCAGCAGTGAAATCGGGTTAGGAGAGACCCAGTACTTC

cdr3_length: 12
j_call: TRBJ2-1
clone_size: few
d_call: .
v_call: TRBV11-3
cdr3_aa: CASSPGGAEQFF
cdr3_nt: TGTGCCAGCAGCCCCGGCGGGGCTGAGCAGTTCTTC

cdr3_length: 15
j_call: TRBJ2-4
clone_size: few
d_call: TRBD2
v_call: TRBV2
cdr3_aa: CASREREEPKNIQYF
cdr3_nt: TGTGCCAGCAGAGAGCGGGAGGAACCCAAAAACATTCAGTACTTC

cdr3_length: 16
j_call: TRBJ1-2
clone_size: .
d_call: TRBD1
v_call: TRBV5-4
cdr3_aa: CAILPTPTGPGSGYTF
cdr3_nt: TGTGCCATCCTGCCTACCCCGACAGGGCCTGGAAGTGGCTACACCTTC

cdr3_length: 15
j_call: TRBJ2-6
clone_size: few
d_call: .
v_call: TRBV5-1
cdr3_aa: CASSFPSSGANVLTF
cdr3_nt: TGCGCCAGCAGCTTCCCCAGCTCTGGGGCCAACGTCCTGACTTTC

cdr3_length: 16
j_call: TRBJ2-1
clone_size: .
d_call: TRBD2
v_call: TRBV4-1
cdr3_aa: CASSQERASGVNEQFF
cdr3_nt: TGCGCCAGCAGCCAAGAAAGGGCTAGCGGGGTAAATGAGCAGTTCTTC

cdr3_length: 14
j_call: TRBJ2-1
clone_size: few
d_call: TRBD1
v_call: TRBV7-9
cdr3_aa: CASSRGQGAREQFF
cdr3_nt: TGTGCCAGCAGTCGGGGACAGGGGGCGAGGGAGCAGTTCTTC

cdr3_length: 15
j_call: TRBJ1-5
clone_size: .
d_call: TRBD1
v_call: TRBV6-1
cdr3_aa: CASSESVDRVQPQHF
cdr3_nt: TGTGCCAGCAGTGAATCCGTGGACAGGGTTCAGCCCCAGCATTTT

cdr3_length: 16
j_call: TRBJ2-1
clone_size: few
d_call: .
v_call: TRBV19
cdr3_aa: CASSIGQGGSYNEQFF
cdr3_nt: TGTGCCAGTAGTATAGGGCAGGGGGGCTCCTACAATGAGCAGTTCTTC

cdr3_length: 14
j_call: TRBJ2-6
clone_size: .
d_call: .
v_call: TRBV6-6
cdr3_aa: CASSPRQGANVLTF
cdr3_nt: TGTGCCAGCAGCCCGCGACAGGGGGCCAACGTCCTGACTTTC

cdr3_length: 14
j_call: TRBJ1-4
clone_size: few
d_call: .
v_call: TRBV7-9
cdr3_aa: CASSKEGPNEKLFF
cdr3_nt: TGTGCCAGCAGTAAGGAGGGGCCTAATGAAAAACTGTTTTTT

cdr3_length: 14
j_call: TRBJ2-7
clone_size: .
d_call: .
v_call: TRBV7-9
cdr3_aa: CASSLAAVGHEQYF
cdr3_nt: TGTGCCAGCAGCTTAGCAGCGGTAGGCCACGAGCAGTACTTC

cdr3_length: 14
j_call: TRBJ2-1
clone_size: .
d_call: .
v_call: TRBV19
cdr3_aa: CASTPGTLYNEQFF
cdr3_nt: TGTGCCAGTACCCCCGGGACTCTCTACAATGAGCAGTTCTTC

cdr3_length: 17
j_call: TRBJ2-1
clone_size: few
d_call: .
v_call: TRBV7-2
cdr3_aa: CASSHRWGDSGYNEQFF
cdr3_nt: TGTGCCAGCAGCCACAGGTGGGGGGACAGCGGATACAATGAGCAGTTCTTC

cdr3_length: 17
j_call: TRBJ2-3
clone_size: few
d_call: TRBD2
v_call: TRBV7-2
cdr3_aa: CASSFAGTSGSSDTQYF
cdr3_nt: TGTGCCAGCAGCTTTGCCGGGACTAGCGGGAGTTCAGATACGCAGTATTTT

cdr3_length: 18
j_call: TRBJ2-1
clone_size: .
d_call: TRBD1
v_call: TRBV27
cdr3_aa: CASSFGQGVGRWYNEQFF
cdr3_nt: TGTGCCAGCAGTTTTGGTCAGGGGGTTGGTAGGTGGTACAATGAGCAGTTCTTC

cdr3_length: 14
j_call: TRBJ1-5
clone_size: few
d_call: TRBD1
v_call: TRBV18
cdr3_aa: CASSPGTGDQPQHF
cdr3_nt: TGTGCCAGCTCACCCGGGACAGGGGATCAGCCCCAGCATTTT

cdr3_length: 15
j_call: TRBJ1-5
clone_size: .
d_call: TRBD1
v_call: TRBV2
cdr3_aa: CASSELGQSNQPQHF
cdr3_nt: TGTGCCAGCAGTGAATTGGGACAGAGCAATCAGCCCCAGCATTTT

cdr3_length: 15
j_call: TRBJ2-1
clone_size: few
d_call: .
v_call: TRBV6-5
cdr3_aa: CASRARWTDYNEQFF
cdr3_nt: TGTGCCAGCAGGGCGAGGTGGACTGACTACAATGAGCAGTTCTTC

cdr3_length: 14
j_call: TRBJ2-2
clone_size: few
d_call: TRBD1
v_call: TRBV19
cdr3_aa: CASRPGQGPGELFF
cdr3_nt: TGTGCCAGTAGACCGGGACAGGGTCCCGGGGAGCTGTTTTTT

cdr3_length: 12
j_call: TRBJ2-7
clone_size: few
d_call: TRBD1
v_call: TRBV7-9
cdr3_aa: CAITGGDYEQYF
cdr3_nt: TGTGCCATCACAGGGGGAGACTACGAGCAGTACTTC

cdr3_length: 13
j_call: TRBJ2-1
clone_size: few
d_call: .
v_call: TRBV6-6
cdr3_aa: CASSYLAHNEQFF
cdr3_nt: TGTGCCAGCAGTTACCTAGCCCACAATGAGCAGTTCTTC

cdr3_length: 16
j_call: TRBJ2-1
clone_size: .
d_call: TRBD2
v_call: TRBV9
cdr3_aa: CASSARGGLAYNEQFF
cdr3_nt: TGTGCCAGCAGCGCGCGGGGGGGCCTGGCCTACAATGAGCAGTTCTTC

cdr3_length: 13
j_call: TRBJ2-4
clone_size: few
d_call: TRBD2
v_call: TRBV18
cdr3_aa: CASSPAGGSFQYF
cdr3_nt: TGTGCCAGCTCACCGGCGGGGGGATCGTTTCAGTACTTC

cdr3_length: 14
j_call: TRBJ1-1
clone_size: .
d_call: .
v_call: TRBV30
cdr3_aa: CAWTEDRMNTEAFF
cdr3_nt: TGTGCCTGGACTGAAGACAGAATGAACACTGAAGCTTTCTTT

cdr3_length: 12
j_call: TRBJ1-2
clone_size: .
d_call: .
v_call: TRBV30
cdr3_aa: CAWSAPAGDYTF
cdr3_nt: TGTGCCTGGAGTGCCCCGGCGGGGGACTACACCTTC

cdr3_length: 15
j_call: TRBJ1-1
clone_size: few
d_call: TRBD1
v_call: TRBV30
cdr3_aa: CAWSALDRMNTEAFF
cdr3_nt: TGTGCCTGGAGTGCATTGGACAGGATGAACACTGAAGCTTTCTTT

cdr3_length: 17
j_call: TRBJ2-6
clone_size: .
d_call: TRBD1
v_call: TRBV5-1
cdr3_aa: CASRGTASLSGANVLTF
cdr3_nt: TGCGCCAGCAGGGGGACAGCCTCCCTCTCTGGGGCCAACGTCCTGACTTTC